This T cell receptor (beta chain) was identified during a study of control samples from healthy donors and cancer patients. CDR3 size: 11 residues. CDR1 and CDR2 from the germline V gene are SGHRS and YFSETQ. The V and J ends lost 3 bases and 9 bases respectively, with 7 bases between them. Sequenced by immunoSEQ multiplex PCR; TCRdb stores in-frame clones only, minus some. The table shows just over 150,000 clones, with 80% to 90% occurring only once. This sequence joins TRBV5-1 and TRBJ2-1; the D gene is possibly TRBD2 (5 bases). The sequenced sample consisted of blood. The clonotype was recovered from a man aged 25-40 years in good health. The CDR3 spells CASSWRSEQFF. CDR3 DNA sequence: TGCGCCAGCAGCTGGAGGTCTGAGCAGTTCTTC.